The source of this T cell receptor (beta chain) is a study of OX40 agonist ivuxolimab in advanced cancers. For the study at large: Aged roughly 23 to 80 with a mean of 60 years, they were under 85% male. Study observations and caveats: CD4+ and CD8+ blood T cells expanded clonally by week 6 at 0.1 to 3.0 mg/kg.

V shed 5 bases and J shed 0 bases, with 10 bases lying between them. The CDR3 extends over 14 amino acids. Germline assignment: CDR1 MNHNS and CDR2 SASEGT. If patients had autoimmune disease history or systemic immunosuppression, they were excluded. Remarks on this clone: The antigen is undetermined.

Clones were sequenced by immunoSEQ multiplex PCR, and TCRdb holds only the in-frame ones, with some missing. The data show under 80,000 clones, roughly 90% seen once. Sample: CD4+ or CD8+ T cells sorted from blood, taken in a trial of the OX40 agonist ivuxolimab. This TCR was sampled from an adult with an advanced solid tumor such as melanoma, head and neck, liver or kidney cancer. V usage is TRBV6-1 and J usage is TRBJ1-1; D possibly corresponds to TRBD1 (6 bases). This CDR3 is CASSRGQMNTEAFF. The DNA for the CDR3 is TGTGCCAGCAGTCGCGGACAGATGAACACTGAAGCTTTCTTT.